The 25 T cell receptor beta chains below come from one sample, sequenced in a study of cytomegalovirus exposure and HLA in healthy donors. Amplification used 60 Vbeta primers and 13 Jbeta primers. The repertoire was sequenced with immunoSEQ multiplex PCR; TCRdb's copy has only in-frame clones and lacks some. The sample contains more than 150,000 clones, less than 85% of which appear only once. Sequenced material: PBMCs. These receptors were taken from a boy between 10 and 17 years old in good health and CMV-seronegative.

J is TRBJ2-2 and V is TRBV5-6; no clear D. This CDR3 has 13 amino acids. The germline V gene has CDR1 SGHDT and CDR2 YYEEEE. Trimming took off 0 bases at V and 8 bases at J, with 8 bases between the two ends. The CDR3 is CASSLGRRGELFF. CDR3 nucleotides: TGTGCCAGCAGCTTGGGTCGGCGGGGGGAGCTGTTTTTT. The whole variable domain, filled in from reference TRBV5-6 and TRBJ2-2, reads DAGVTQSPTHLIKTRGQQVTLRCSPKSGHDTVSWYQQALGQGPQFIFQYYEEEERQRGNFPDRFSGHQFPNYSSELNVNALLLGDSALYLCASSLGRRGELFFGEGSRLTVL.

V is TRBV5-1 and J is TRBJ2-5, with 8 bases aligning to TRBD1. Germline V lookup: CDR1 SGHRS, CDR2 YFSETQ. This CDR3 has 15 amino acids. V shed 0 bases and J 5 bases; nucleotides not matched to a gene: 6. In nucleotides, the CDR3 is TGCGCCAGCAGCTTGGCGACAGGGGATCGGGAGACCCAGTACTTC. This gives the protein CASSLATGDRETQYF.

This clone has more than one count but fewer than ten. This sequence joins TRBV7-2 and TRBJ2-7; 13 bases are a match to TRBD2. Germline values: CDR1 SGHTA, CDR2 FQGNSA. The CDR3 covers 14 residues. V dropped 4 bases and J dropped 4; count of bases not matched to a gene: 1. The DNA of the CDR3 is TGTGCCAGCAGCTGGACTAGCGGGAGTTACGAGCAGTACTTC. Amino acids: CASSWTSGSYEQYF.

In its sample, this clone was seen a few times. The chain has TRBV11-2 and TRBJ1-1, with TRBD1 as a possible D gene (5 bases). The CDR3 spans 12 residues. Germline CDR1 and CDR2: SGHAT and FQNNGV. Trimming shortened V by 4 bases and J by 8 bases, and 11 bases separated the two germline ends. Here the CDR3 DNA reads TGTGCCAGCAGCTCCCTAGGGGAAGAAGCTTTCTTT. Translation gives CASSSLGEEAFF.

The chain is built from TRBV19 and TRBJ1-1; TRBD1 aligns across 9 bases. Per the germline V gene, CDR1 is LNHDA and CDR2 is SQIVND (reference sequence). V trimming: 9 bases; J trimming: 0 bases; junction bases outside the gene matches: 5. The CDR3 consists of 14 residues. In DNA form, the CDR3 reads TGTGCCAGCGGGGGGACAGGGCTGAACACTGAAGCTTTCTTT. It yields the protein CASGGTGLNTEAFF.

The chain employs TRBV11-1 and TRBJ1-1; 9 nucleotides agree with TRBD1. Trimming removed 3 bases from V and 4 bases from J; junction bases left unmatched: 6. Germline V CDR1 and CDR2: SGHAT, FQDESV (reference sequence). The CDR3 has 15 residues. CDR3 sequence reads: CASSLRPGQGTEAFF. CDR3 nucleotides: TGTGCCAGCAGCTTGAGACCGGGACAGGGCACTGAAGCTTTCTTT.

This chain links TRBV18 with TRBJ2-5, with D possibly matching TRBD2 (5 bases). V lost 6 bases to trimming and J lost 1 base, with 15 bases between them. This CDR3 is built from 15 residues. Germline CDR1 KGHSH, CDR2 LQKENI. The CDR3 here is CASSPLFRGQETQYF. CDR3 DNA sequence: TGTGCCAGCTCGCCTCTTTTTCGGGGCCAAGAGACCCAGTACTTC.

J is TRBJ2-5 and V is TRBV19, with 11 bases lining up with TRBD2. Germline V gives CDR1 LNHDA, CDR2 SQIVND (reference sequence). CDR3 length: 18 amino acids. J gave up 2 bases and V 5 bases, and 13 bases lay outside the gene matches. DNA of the CDR3: TGTGCCAGTAGTTCTCTAGGCTTCAGGACTAGCGGGCAAGAGACCCAGTACTTC. Protein: CASSSLGFRTSGQETQYF.

V usage is TRBV10-3 and J usage is TRBJ1-1; weak D call: TRBD1 (6 bases). The length of the CDR3 is 15 residues. Trimming removed 6 bases at V and 4 bases at J, with 18 bases between. Per the germline V gene, CDR1 is ENHRY and CDR2 is SYGVKD. The chain's CDR3 is CAIRNAAGAGTEAFF. The DNA for the CDR3 is TGTGCCATCAGGAATGCGGCAGGGGCTGGCACTGAAGCTTTCTTT.

The genes are TRBV27 and TRBJ2-3; D unclear. The V gene's germline CDR1 is MNHEY and CDR2 SMNVEV (reference sequence). The V and J ends lost 8 bases and 9 bases respectively, with 12 bases between them. The CDR3 covers 11 residues. The CDR3 region is CASYNVGTQYF. DNA for the CDR3: TGTGCCAGCTACAACGTCGGGACGCAGTATTTT.

The chain links TRBV6-4 to TRBJ2-3; 9 positions agree with TRBD2. V shed 6 bases and J 4 bases; nucleotides not matched to a gene: 17. This CDR3 is 18 amino acids long. The germline gives CDR1 MRHNA, CDR2 SNTAGT. CDR3 nucleotides: TGTGCCAGCAGCGAAGGGTTTGGGCGGGAGGGCCCGCCAGATACGCAGTATTTT. Residues: CASSEGFGREGPPDTQYF.

V is TRBV5-1 and J is TRBJ2-3; D perhaps matches TRBD1 (5 bases). Germline values: CDR1 SGHRS, CDR2 YFSETQ. Trimming left V 5 bases short and J 2 bases short, with 9 bases between. The CDR3 extends over 13 amino acids. This CDR3 reads CASRGQLTDTQYF. The DNA for the CDR3 is TGCGCCAGCAGGGGGCAGCTCACAGATACGCAGTATTTT. The variable domain in full, with the rest retrieved from reference TRBV5-1 and TRBJ2-3, is KAGVTQTPRYLIKTRGQQVTLSCSPISGHRSVSWYQQTPGQGLQFLFEYFSETQRNKGNFPGRFSGRQFSNSRSEMNVSTLELGDSALYLCASRGQLTDTQYFGPGTRLTVL.

The chain links TRBV30 to TRBJ1-1, with D unclear. The germline CDR1 and CDR2 sequences are GTSNPN and SVGIG (reference sequence). The CDR3 has 11 amino acids. The V and J ends lost 2 bases and 3 bases respectively, with 4 bases between them. DNA for the CDR3: TGTGCCTGGAGTCCATACACTGAAGCTTTCTTT. It yields the protein CAWSPYTEAFF.

V is TRBV12-5 and J is TRBJ1-1; D gene unclear. This CDR3 has 11 residues. CDR1 is LGHNT, CDR2 FRNRAP, per germline. The V end was cut by 6 bases, the J end by 8 bases, with 10 bases between. CDR3 in amino acids: CASGKRREAFF. The CDR3 nucleotides read TGTGCTAGTGGGAAACGGAGGGAAGCTTTCTTT.

The chain is built from TRBV6-4 and TRBJ2-2, with TRBD2 matching 9 bases. V gave up 0 bases and J gave up 5 bases; unmatched junction bases: 7. CDR1 and CDR2 from the germline V gene are MRHNA and SNTAGT. The CDR3 has 17 amino acids. CDR3 sequence: CASSDSLRGGRTGELFF. The CDR3, as DNA: TGTGCCAGCAGTGACTCCCTGCGGGGGGGCCGAACCGGGGAGCTGTTTTTT.

V gene TRBV29-1 combines with J gene TRBJ2-5, with 9 nucleotides matching TRBD2. This CDR3 has 16 amino acids. Trimming removed 0 bases from V and 5 bases from J; junction bases left unmatched: 10. CDR1 and CDR2 from the germline V gene are SQVTM and ANQGSEA. The CDR3 sequence: CSVEDVRGAGGETQYF. The CDR3 coding sequence is TGCAGCGTTGAAGATGTCCGCGGGGCGGGAGGGGAGACCCAGTACTTC.

V usage is TRBV5-6 and J usage is TRBJ1-2; 8 bases align to TRBD1. The CDR3 consists of 14 residues. Germline CDR1 SGHDT, CDR2 YYEEEE. V lost 4 bases and J lost 8; bases outside the gene matches: 10. The chain's CDR3 is CASSTGTGPRGYTF. CDR3 bases: TGTGCCAGCAGCACCGGGACAGGTCCGCGGGGCTACACCTTC.

This clone has a handful of counts. The CDR3 DNA reads TGTGCCAGTAGTGATAGACTAGCGGGGGGGCTGGAGACCCAGTACTTC. Translation: CASSDRLAGGLETQYF. The rearrangement joins TRBV19 to TRBJ2-5; 14 bases match TRBD2. Looked up from germline, CDR1 is LNHDA and CDR2 is SQIVND (reference sequence). V trimming: 5 bases; J trimming: 5 bases; junction bases outside the gene matches: 7. The CDR3 consists of 16 residues.

V is TRBV5-1 and J is TRBJ2-7; a possible D gene is TRBD1 (6 bases). The CDR3 loop spans 15 amino acids. V was shortened by 4 bases and J by 5 bases, with 19 bases between the two germline ends. In germline, CDR1 is SGHRS, CDR2 YFSETQ. In DNA, the CDR3 is TGCGCCAGCAGCCTCGGGACAAATAGAAATAACGAGCAGTACTTC. Its protein product is CASSLGTNRNNEQYF.

The CDR3 nucleotides are TGTGCCAGCAGCAACACCTTCCGTACGCAGTATTTT. Encoded protein: CASSNTFRTQYF. The J gene is TRBJ2-3, the V gene TRBV7-2; no firm D call. V was pared by 5 bases and J by 8 bases, with 11 bases between. The CDR3 is 12 amino acids. The germline V gene has CDR1 SGHTA and CDR2 FQGNSA.

This clone was counted only a few times. The chain is built from TRBV7-9 and TRBJ1-1, with a tentative D call TRBD1 (6 bases). Trimming removed 5 bases from V and 1 base from J, with 17 bases in between. This CDR3 is 16 amino acids long. Germline V gives CDR1 SEHNR, CDR2 FQNEAQ (reference sequence). This CDR3 reads CASSPPPGQANTEAFF. In nucleotides, the CDR3 is TGTGCCAGCAGCCCACCCCCGGGACAAGCGAACACTGAAGCTTTCTTT.

The chain uses TRBV5-1 and TRBJ2-5, with 8 bases fitting TRBD1. There are 15 residues in the CDR3. Germline CDR1 SGHRS, CDR2 YFSETQ. J lost 4 bases, V lost 5 bases, and 10 bases had no gene match. The CDR3 DNA reads as TGCGCCAGCAGTGCGGGACAGGTTCGAATAGAGACCCAGTACTTC. This gives the protein CASSAGQVRIETQYF. The full variable domain, its missing parts supplied by reference TRBV5-1 and TRBJ2-5, is KAGVTQTPRYLIKTRGQQVTLSCSPISGHRSVSWYQQTPGQGLQFLFEYFSETQRNKGNFPGRFSGRQFSNSRSEMNVSTLELGDSALYLCASSAGQVRIETQYFGPGTRLLVL.

This chain uses TRBV19 with TRBJ1-5; weak D call: TRBD1 (5 bases). V was clipped by 5 bases and J by 0 bases, with 11 bases between them. CDR3 length equals 15 residues. Germline V CDR1 and CDR2: LNHDA, SQIVND (reference sequence). The chain's CDR3 is CASSRQPNSNQPQHF. DNA for the CDR3: TGTGCCAGTAGTCGACAGCCTAATAGCAATCAGCCCCAGCATTTT.

The V gene is TRBV5-5, the J gene TRBJ2-7; 10 positions match TRBD2. Germline lookup yields CDR1 SGHKS and CDR2 YYEKEE (reference sequence). The CDR3 has 15 residues. V was clipped by 3 bases and J by 7 bases; unmatched bases: 10. The CDR3 is CASSSTAGGPDEQYF. The CDR3 DNA is TGTGCCAGCAGCTCCACAGCGGGAGGGCCGGATGAGCAGTACTTC.

Here the CDR3 reads CASSYVAGADHEQYF. DNA of the CDR3: TGTGCCAGCAGTTACGTTGCGGGAGCGGACCACGAGCAGTACTTC. V gene TRBV6-6 combines with J gene TRBJ2-7; TRBD2 aligns across 7 bases. Germline assignment: CDR1 MNHNY and CDR2 SVGAGI (reference sequence). The V segment lost 2 bases and the J segment 5 bases; nucleotides outside the gene matches: 9. This CDR3 comprises 15 residues.